This T cell receptor (beta chain) originates from a study of Graves' ophthalmopathy and Graves' hyperthyroidism. Study-level findings and limits: Discriminating ophthalmopathy from stable hyperthyroidism, a 13-signature model attained a sensitivity of about 88% and a specificity of 80% to 82%. The model flagged ophthalmopathy progression at more than 70% sensitivity and 72.22% specificity.

CDR3 regions of TCR beta were amplified from RNA transcripts. Scientists carried out first-round RT-PCR using HTBI primers and then a second-round multiplex PCR. TCRdb processed the multiplex PCR reads anew with MiXCR; each CDR3 protein has one entry. This table has about 660,000 distinct CDR3 sequences, just over 40% appearing once. In regard to this clonotype: Antigen: not known.

The V gene's germline CDR1 is DFQATT and CDR2 SNEGSKA (reference sequence). Trimming took off 6 bases at V and 2 bases at J, with 12 bases between the two ends. This CDR3 contains 13 residues. The specimen sequenced was peripheral blood. The chain uses TRBV20-1 and TRBJ2-3; TRBD1 is a possible D gene (6 bases). The receptor comes from an adult man with Graves' ophthalmopathy. The CDR3 nucleotides are TGCAGTGCCCTTAGGGGGATCACAGATACGCAGTATTTT. It translates to CSALRGITDTQYF.